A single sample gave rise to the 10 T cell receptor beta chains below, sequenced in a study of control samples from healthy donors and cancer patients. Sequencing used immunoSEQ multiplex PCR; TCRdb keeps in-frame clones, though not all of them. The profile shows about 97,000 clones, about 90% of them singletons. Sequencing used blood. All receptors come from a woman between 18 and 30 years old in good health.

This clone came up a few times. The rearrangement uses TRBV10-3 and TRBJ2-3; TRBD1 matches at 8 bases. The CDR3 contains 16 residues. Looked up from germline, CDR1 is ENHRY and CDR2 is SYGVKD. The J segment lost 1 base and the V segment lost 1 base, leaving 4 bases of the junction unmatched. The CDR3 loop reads CAISELPGQGTDTQYF. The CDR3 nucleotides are TGTGCCATCAGTGAGTTACCGGGACAGGGCACAGATACGCAGTATTTT.

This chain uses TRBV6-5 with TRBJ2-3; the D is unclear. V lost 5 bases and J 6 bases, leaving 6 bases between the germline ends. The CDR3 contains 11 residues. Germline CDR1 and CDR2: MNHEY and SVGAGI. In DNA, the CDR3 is TGTGCCAGCAGTCTAGGGGATACGCAGTATTTT. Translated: CASSLGDTQYF.

CDR3 sequence (DNA): TGCGCCAGCAGCCAAGATGCACCGGGGAAAGGCTACACCTTC. Protein: CASSQDAPGKGYTF. V usage is TRBV4-3 and J usage is TRBJ1-2, with D hard to call. V lost 0 bases and J 8 bases, leaving 13 bases between the germline ends. The germline gives CDR1 LGHNA, CDR2 YSLEER. This CDR3 spans 14 amino acids.

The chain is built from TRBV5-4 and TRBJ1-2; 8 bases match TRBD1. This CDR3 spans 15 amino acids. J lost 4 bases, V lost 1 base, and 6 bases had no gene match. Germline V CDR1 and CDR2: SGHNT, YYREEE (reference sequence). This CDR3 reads CASSLSDRVGYGYTF. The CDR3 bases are TGTGCCAGCAGCTTGTCGGACAGGGTGGGCTATGGCTACACCTTC.

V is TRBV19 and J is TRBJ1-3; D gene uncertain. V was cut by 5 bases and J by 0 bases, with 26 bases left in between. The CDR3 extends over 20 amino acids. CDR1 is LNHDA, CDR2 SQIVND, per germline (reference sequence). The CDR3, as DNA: TGTGCCAGTAGTCACCCGATAGTCTCGTACCACTCAAGCTCTGGAAACACCATATATTTT. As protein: CASSHPIVSYHSSSGNTIYF.

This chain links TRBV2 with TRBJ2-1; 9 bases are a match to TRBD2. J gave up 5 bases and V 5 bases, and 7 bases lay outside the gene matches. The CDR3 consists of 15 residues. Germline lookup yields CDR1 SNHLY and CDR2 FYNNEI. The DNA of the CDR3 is TGTGCCAGCAGTAAACTAGCGGGCGTAGACAATGAGCAGTTCTTC. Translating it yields CASSKLAGVDNEQFF.

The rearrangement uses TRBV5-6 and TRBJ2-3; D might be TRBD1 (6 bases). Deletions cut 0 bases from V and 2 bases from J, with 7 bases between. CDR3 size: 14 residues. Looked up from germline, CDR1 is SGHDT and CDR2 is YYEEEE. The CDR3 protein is CASSLDRATDTQYF. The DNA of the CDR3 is TGTGCCAGCAGCTTGGACAGGGCCACAGATACGCAGTATTTT.

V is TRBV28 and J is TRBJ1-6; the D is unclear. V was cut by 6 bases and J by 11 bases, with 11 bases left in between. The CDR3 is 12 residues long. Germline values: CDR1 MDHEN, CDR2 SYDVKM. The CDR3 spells CASRPGPTPLHF. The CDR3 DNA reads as TGTGCCAGCAGGCCGGGCCCGACACCCCTCCACTTT.

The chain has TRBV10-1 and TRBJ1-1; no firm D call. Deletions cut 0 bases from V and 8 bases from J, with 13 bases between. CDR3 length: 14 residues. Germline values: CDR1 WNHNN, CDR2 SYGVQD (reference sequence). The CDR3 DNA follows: TGCGCCAGCAGTGAGTCGATCGCCGGTCGAGAAGCTTTCTTT. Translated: CASSESIAGREAFF.

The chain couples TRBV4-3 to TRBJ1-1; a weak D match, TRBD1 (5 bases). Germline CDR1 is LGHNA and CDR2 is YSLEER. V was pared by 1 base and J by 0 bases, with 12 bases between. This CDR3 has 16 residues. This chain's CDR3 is CASSQATGGVNTEAFF. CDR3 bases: TGCGCCAGCAGCCAAGCTACAGGAGGGGTGAACACTGAAGCTTTCTTT.